Here is one T cell receptor beta chain with its context. A few counts support this clone. The antigen it binds to is not known. Nothing much larger sits one base from this clone, and base qualities are not available. V is reduced by 5 bases and J by 1 base, leaving a spacing of 8 bases between them. The germline V gene provides CDR1 MDHEN and CDR2 SYDVKM. From the cysteine up to the phenylalanine, the CDR3 has a length of 13 residues. Left in the record is the CDR3 DNA by itself, 39 bases read in frame from the first base. The source of the sample is a study of cytomegalovirus exposure and HLA in healthy donors listed by TCRdb under 2017. Regarding the research as a whole: In an earlier analysis of several hundred of the donors, approximately 300 Gb of sequence data and 95 million to 130 million unique TCR beta sequences from about 180 million T cells were reported. About 330 gigabases of sequencing data and around 85 million unique TCR sequences made up an early release that covered 500 to 650 HLA-typed donors. Of the 300 to 500 genotyped donors, 81% were placed in the genetic ancestry cluster associated with self-reported Caucasian donors. The study was designed to test whether signatures of past pathogen exposure could be identified by cataloging public T cell receptors. The study profiled the T cell repertoires of about 640 subjects by immunosequencing and related them to cytomegalovirus serostatus. Along with the approximately 650-subject first cohort, a separate validation cohort of over 90 different subjects was used. High-throughput TCR immunosequencing, statistical association of individual TCRs with disease status, and machine learning were combined to predict cytomegalovirus infection status. A later analysis re-analyzed previously published TCR beta repertoires from 550 to 700 donors and added high-resolution HLA genotyping to study TCR occurrence patterns. In the later analysis, no new phenotypic data were used to find candidate immune exposures; instead, reliance was placed on TCR beta sequences and their occurrence across donors. An earlier analysis of more than 450 of the donors used high-throughput TCR beta sequencing to judge whether each TCR beta V gene segment behaved as functional or pseudogenic. Donor age, sex, ethnicity and CMV serostatus were compiled alongside the repertoire data. In a later genetic analysis, genome-wide SNP genotypes for about 55% of the roughly 670 donors were used, and that subset was treated as a discovery cohort. Every discovery cohort repertoire had been produced on one sequencing platform. Both class I and class II loci were covered by HLA typing, at four-digit resolution. The number of donors typed differed by locus, with about 629-630 for A, B, C, DRB1 and DQB1, more than 500 for DQA1, over 600 for DPA1, and some 440 for DPB1. Roughly 5 DR-DQ haplotypes were handled as single units for association and clustering, since linkage in the cohort was strong. Across around 400 genotyped donors of the cohort, an average of about 240,000 unique TCR beta nucleotide sequences per donor were sequenced, and approximately 19% of those sequences were non-productive.

Summary of the overall study and its limitations: Correlated functional status among segregating V segments might be attributable to linkage disequilibrium, but an unknown experimental factor could not be ruled out. In a later analysis, most CMV-associated TCR beta chains were found to appear HLA-restricted, with HLA associations seemingly driven largely by CMV exposure. The only immune exposure information available for the cohort was CMV serostatus. According to a later analysis, TCR association rates differed among HLA loci, with DRB1 alleles showing the most associated TCRs and HLA-C alleles showing the fewest. Strong co-occurrence of HLA alleles, especially DR and DQ, made assigning TCR associations to individual alleles difficult. The presence/absence analyses assumed that sequencing depth was roughly uniform across donors, and that assumption may not be true. A later genetic analysis reported fewer N-insertions in productive TCRs among donors in an Asian-associated ancestry cluster than the 666-donor mean. Some IMGT-functional V segments, including TRBV6-2 and TRBV6-3, could not be distinguished by the 87-base-pair reads and were therefore excluded. Most TCR sequences were observed very rarely across donors, whereas some public TCRs were present in many individuals. Several of the top co-occurrence clusters appeared to be linked to parvovirus B19, influenza, CMV and Epstein-Barr virus, according to a later analysis. In a later genetic analysis, a missense DCLRE1C variant was associated with V-gene and J-gene trimming of TCR beta chains, and the association was replicated in an independent cohort. A later analysis associated 16,951 TCR beta sequences with specific HLA alleles at a false discovery rate of 0.05. In vitro tests confirmed that three of the cytomegalovirus-associated TCR beta chains recognize cytomegalovirus antigens. Compared with equally common non-associated chains, HLA-associated TCR beta chains in a later analysis were more clonally expanded and had lower generation probabilities. Because counts were too low, about 18 rarely observed V segments, including chromosome 9 orphons, were left out of the earlier analysis of approximately 580 of the donors. In the study, 164 TCR beta chains were listed as associated with cytomegalovirus. The classifier was reported to diagnose cytomegalovirus status with high specificity and sensitivity in both the original cohort and the validation cohort. The cohort was sequenced for TCR beta chains only, and without alpha or paired-chain data the features that could be detected were limited. The sequencing pipeline was judged likely to have produced a cluster of highly shared sequence variants as a technical artifact. According to the authors, the approach could potentially be generalized to other disease states and immunological phenotypes. Because HLA typing was missing for some donors at each locus, association tests included only the typed subset. A further reported finding was that TCR beta sequences accurately predicted the HLA-A and HLA-B alleles for most subjects in the first cohort. An earlier analysis of approximately 540 of the donors showed that most TCR beta V segments appeared in productive rearrangements either about 90% or about 30% of the time, which broadly matched IMGT annotations.

The cohort was made up of around 720 healthy bone marrow donors. At the time of sampling, all cohort members were nominally healthy, though unrecorded immune exposures were likely present. The donor tested CMV seronegative, placing the donor among the 300 to 450 seronegative members of the cohort. Each donor provided a peripheral blood sample, and peripheral blood mononuclear cells were used for TCR beta sequencing. The Qiagen DNeasy Blood Extraction Kit was used to extract genomic DNA from the blood cell samples. Libraries came from the immunoSEQ multiplex PCR assay. For the multiplex PCR, a mixture combining 60 forward primers for TCR Vbeta segments and 13 reverse primers for TCR Jbeta segments was used. A multiplex PCR assay on genomic DNA amplified the CDR3 region of rearranged TCR beta genes. On the Illumina HiSeq System, the amplified TCR beta libraries were sequenced as 87-base-pair reads. On the study's bioinformatics: A later analysis counted approximately 84 million unique TCR beta chains across the 550 to 800 repertoires, and about 10 million of these chains were shared by at least two donors. A nearest-neighbor algorithm error-corrected the raw reads and collapsed the reads into unique sequences, merging closely related sequences to remove PCR and sequencing errors. To assign V, D and J gene segments, CDR3 sequences were aligned to IMGT reference sequences. For a sequence to be retained, a match of at least six nucleotides to both a V gene segment and a J gene segment was required. A rearrangement counted as productive if the CDR3 had no stop codons and remained in frame with V and J, and every other rearrangement counted as non-productive. CDR3 was defined according to IMGT convention as the region running from the second conserved V-encoded cysteine to the conserved J-encoded phenylalanine. In an earlier analysis of around 570 of the donors, sequences lacking an unambiguous match to a single V gene segment were excluded. An earlier analysis of about 600 of the donors called V segments functional above 56.7% productive rearrangements and segregating when the between-donor standard deviation exceeded 5%. A statistical classification framework was developed to diagnose cytomegalovirus status using the catalog of TCR beta chain sequences. V and J gene assignment, in a later analysis, came from comparing TCR nucleotide sequences with IMGT/GENE-DB human TR gene sequences. The TCRdist pipeline was used in a later analysis to assign CDR3 sequences and most-parsimonious VDJ recombination scenarios. A later analysis defined each TCR beta chain by its CDR3 amino acid sequence plus V-gene family, and excluded reads lacking a unique V-gene family. A later analysis removed 600 or so highly shared, low-generation-probability nucleotide sequences to deal with suspected cross-contamination and a sequencing artifact. In a later analysis, a clonal expansion index was calculated for each public chain from normalized within-repertoire ranks of inferred template counts. Generation probabilities in a later analysis came from a VDJ recombination model fitted to out-of-frame rearrangements, and those results were checked against IGoR. A later analysis scored TCR-TCR, TCR-HLA and TCR-CMV co-occurrence with hypergeometric tests, applying a repertoire-size bias correction to TCR pairs. To estimate false discovery rates, a later analysis permuted the HLA or CMV assignments 20 times. In a later analysis, co-occurring TCRs were grouped using DBSCAN, and TCRdist sequence similarity was added for clustering within HLA-allele-positive subsets. Repertoires with fewer than 30,000 or more than 120,000 public chains were left out of co-occurrence clustering, as were a few repertoires with anomalous nucleotide sharing. Entries here come from immuneACCESS through TCRdb and include only in-frame sequences with V and J called. Some clones fail to appear in such tables; in the studies checked, an unresolved V gene covers under half of the shortfall, and the cause of the remainder is unknown. That table supplies the V and J calls and clone size; D and trimming were determined from the DNA. In all, the sample holds about 140,000 clones, and roughly 80% of those were seen once. The ten top clones hold just over 4.5% of the sample.

This TCR came from a man aged 35 to 55 in good health and CMV-seronegative. Input material: PBMCs. The rearranged chain carries TRBV28 and TRBJ1-2; the D region possibly corresponds to TRBD1 (5 bases align). CDR3 loop: CASSGGVNYGYTF. The DNA reads as follows: TGTGCCAGCAGTGGGGGGGTTAACTATGGCTACACCTTC.